A single count supports the clone carrying this T cell receptor beta chain. The sample's time point: pre-treatment baseline. The data were obtained in a study of blood T cell dynamics during melanoma immunotherapy. Study-level information: First-line therapy was either pembrolizumab or nivolumab with ipilimumab for metastatic melanoma.

CDR1 SGHDT and CDR2 YYEEEE come from the germline V gene. This CDR3 comprises 15 residues. Trimming left V 4 bases short and J 8 bases short, with 18 bases between. The data were produced by immunoSEQ multiplex PCR, yet TCRdb's version contains in-frame clones alone and is incomplete. The sample consists of approximately 23,000 clones, approximately 89% of them appearing once. The V gene is TRBV5-6, the J gene TRBJ1-4; a weak D match, TRBD1 (6 bases). This receptor was taken from a human donor with melanoma. Sequencing used blood, obtained from a patient treated with checkpoint blockade. The CDR3 protein is CASSAGRGFAEKLFF. DNA for the CDR3: TGTGCCAGCAGCGCCGGCAGGGGCTTTGCGGAAAAACTGTTTTTT.